Below are 19 T cell receptor beta chains sequenced from a single sample in a study of T cell repertoires in cytomegalovirus infection. MiXCR, applied by TCRdb to the reads, yields one record per CDR3 protein. The data contain 310,000 or so distinct CDR3 sequences, 25% of them singletons. No antigen is known for these receptors. This sample comprised cultured PBMCs, obtained from culture after CMV antigen stimulation. The receptors were sampled from a human donor in good health (CMV status not recorded). Some clones in this sample may be carry-over from other donors' samples.

The chain links TRBV9 to TRBJ2-3; no clear D gene. V shed 3 bases and J shed 2 bases, with 13 bases lying between them. This CDR3 has 15 residues. The germline gives CDR1 SGDLS, CDR2 YYNGEE. CDR3 in amino acids: CASSGTWGYTDTQYF. In nucleotides, the CDR3 is TGTGCCAGCAGCGGCACATGGGGATACACAGATACGCAGTATTTT.

This clonotype was seen more than once but under ten times. The chain joins TRBV7-2 to TRBJ2-3; weak D call: TRBD2 (6 bases). The CDR3 runs to 14 residues. Germline assignment: CDR1 SGHTA and CDR2 FQGNSA. V dropped 10 bases and J dropped 5 bases, with 19 bases sitting between them. The CDR3 loop is CATTRASAIDTQYF. CDR3 DNA: TGTGCCACCACCCGAGCTAGCGCCATAGATACGCAGTATTTT.

This clonotype was seen a handful of times. The rearrangement uses TRBV7-2 and TRBJ2-1, with TRBD2 matching over 12 bases. The CDR3 totals 16 residues. CDR1 is SGHTA, CDR2 FQGNSA, per germline. Germline trimming cut 1 base from V and 7 bases from J; bases unmatched to any gene: 5. In nucleotides, the CDR3 is TGTGCCAGCAGCTTAGGAAGACTAGCGGGAGTGAATGAGCAGTTCTTC. Translation gives CASSLGRLAGVNEQFF.

This sequence joins TRBV7-2 and TRBJ2-2; D is unresolved. The CDR3 covers 14 residues. CDR1 and CDR2 from the germline V gene are SGHTA and FQGNSA. Trimming removed 2 bases at V and 3 bases at J, with 7 bases between. Written as DNA, the CDR3 is TGTGCCAGCAGCTTACTCCGGGACACCGGGGAGCTGTTTTTT. Translation: CASSLLRDTGELFF. The variable domain in full, completed from reference TRBV7-2 and TRBJ2-2, reads GAGVSQSPSNKVTEKGKDVELRCDPISGHTALYWYRQSLGQGLEFLIYFQGNSAPDKSGLPSDRFSAERTGGSVSTLTIQRTQQEDSAVYLCASSLLRDTGELFFGEGSRLTVL.

Comment on this clonotype: A much larger clone lies one base from this, so it may be a read error. V gene TRBV7-2 combines with J gene TRBJ2-7; 12 bases are shared with TRBD2. Germline V lookup: CDR1 SGHTA, CDR2 FQGNSA. The CDR3 runs 19 residues. The CDR3 nucleotides read TGTGCCAGCAGCTTAGCGGAAGGACTAGCGGGAATTAGCTCCCACGAGCAGTACTTC. Translating gives CASSLAEGLAGISSHEQYF.

This clonotype was observed at least ten times. The rearrangement uses TRBV7-2 and TRBJ2-6; 13 bases map to TRBD2. V was clipped by 4 bases and J by 2 bases; unmatched bases: 2. CDR3 length equals 17 residues. Germline V gives CDR1 SGHTA, CDR2 FQGNSA. The CDR3 is CASSSGLAGAGANVLTF. The CDR3 DNA sequence: TGTGCCAGCAGCTCCGGACTAGCGGGAGCTGGGGCCAACGTCCTGACTTTC.

J is TRBJ1-2 and V is TRBV25-1, with 7 bases identical to TRBD1. The V gene end was trimmed by 6 bases and the J gene end by 4 bases; junction bases not matched to a gene: 8. Germline V lookup: CDR1 MGHDK, CDR2 SYGVNS. The CDR3 consists of 14 residues. The CDR3 loop reads CASRVTGAPYGYTF. The DNA of the CDR3 is TGTGCCAGCAGAGTTACAGGGGCCCCCTATGGCTACACCTTC.

This clonotype was counted between two and nine times. The CDR3 loop is CASSLGQGISYEQYV. CDR3 in DNA: TGTGCCAGCAGCTTAGGTCAAGGGATCTCCTACGAGCAGTACGTC. V gene TRBV7-2 combines with J gene TRBJ2-7; the D is unclear. Germline V gives CDR1 SGHTA, CDR2 FQGNSA. The CDR3 loop spans 15 amino acids. V was pared by 1 base and J by 0 bases, with 10 bases between.

This clonotype was detected many times. The chain links TRBV7-2 to TRBJ2-7, with D unclear. Trimming pared 0 bases from V and 4 bases from J, leaving 13 bases between. Germline assignment: CDR1 SGHTA and CDR2 FQGNSA. CDR3 length equals 15 residues. The CDR3 reads CASSLAGVSTYEQYF. The CDR3 bases are TGTGCCAGCAGCTTAGCCGGCGTGAGCACGTACGAGCAGTACTTC.

The sample holds a few counts of this clonotype. The chain employs TRBV28 and TRBJ2-1; 14 bases map to TRBD2. The germline V gene encodes CDR1 MDHEN and CDR2 SYDVKM. Trimming removed 5 bases from V and 9 bases from J; junction bases left unmatched: 9. This CDR3 spans 16 amino acids. This chain's CDR3 is CASSLPGLAGAGEQFF. CDR3 in DNA: TGTGCCAGCAGTCTACCGGGACTAGCGGGAGCGGGTGAGCAGTTCTTC. Complete variable domain (other parts from reference TRBV28 and TRBJ2-1): DVKVTQSSRYLVKRTGEKVFLECVQDMDHENMFWYRQDPGLGLRLIYFSYDVKMKEKGDIPEGYSVSREKKERFSLILESASTNQTSMYLCASSLPGLAGAGEQFFGPGTRLTVL.

This sequence joins TRBV6-2 or TRBV6-3 and TRBJ1-5; TRBD1 might be the D (5 bases). CDR1 and CDR2 (germline): MNHEY, SVGEGT. The ends were cut back, 7 bases at V and 6 bases at J, with 19 bases in the middle. This CDR3 is 15 amino acids long. CDR3 sequence reads: CASKWEQVRGQPQHF. The CDR3 DNA reads TGTGCCAGCAAATGGGAACAGGTTAGAGGTCAGCCCCAGCATTTT.

The V call is TRBV19, the J call TRBJ2-1, with 11 nucleotides matching TRBD2. V gave up 4 bases and J gave up 8 bases; unmatched junction bases: 10. Germline V gives CDR1 LNHDA, CDR2 SQIVND (reference sequence). This CDR3 spans 16 amino acids. The CDR3 is CASSRLAGTSWDEQFF. The DNA for the CDR3 is TGTGCCAGTAGTAGACTAGCGGGGACCTCTTGGGATGAGCAGTTCTTC.

In its sample, this clonotype was seen a few times. The chain links TRBV2 to TRBJ2-3; maybe TRBD2 (5 bases). Germline V gene sequence: CDR1 SNHLY, CDR2 FYNNEI. The CDR3 is made up of 13 amino acids. Trimming left V 6 bases short and J 9 bases short, with 16 bases between. The CDR3 region is CASRPDWRKTQYF. The CDR3 DNA reads as TGTGCCAGCAGACCGGACTGGAGGAAAACGCAGTATTTT.

This clonotype has ten or more counts. The chain has TRBV5-1 and TRBJ2-7; TRBD1 matches at 11 bases. Germline assignment: CDR1 SGHRS and CDR2 YFSETQ. V lost 2 bases to trimming and J lost 3 bases; unmatched junction nucleotides: 4. The length of the CDR3 is 15 residues. The CDR3 loop is CASSFPGQGVYEQYF. The CDR3 DNA sequence: TGCGCCAGCAGCTTCCCGGGACAGGGGGTCTACGAGCAGTACTTC.

This clonotype was seen a handful of times. This chain joins TRBV12-3 or TRBV12-4 and TRBJ2-1; 7 nucleotides agree with TRBD2. There are 13 residues in the CDR3. V lost 8 bases to trimming and J lost 4 bases; unmatched junction nucleotides: 5. In DNA, the CDR3 is TGTGCCAGCGGACTAGTACTGTACAATGAGCAGTTCTTC. Its protein product is CASGLVLYNEQFF.

This chain links TRBV28 with TRBJ2-7; TRBD1 matches at 7 bases. Germline V gives CDR1 MDHEN, CDR2 SYDVKM. The CDR3 loop spans 14 amino acids. The junction had 4 bases not matched to a gene; V was cut back by 5 bases and J by 0 bases. The CDR3 spells CASSPGQPSYEQYF. The CDR3 DNA reads as TGTGCCAGCAGTCCGGGACAGCCCTCCTACGAGCAGTACTTC.

This CDR3 is CASSPTVNTEAFF. Written as DNA, the CDR3 is TGTGCCAGCAGCCCTACAGTGAACACTGAAGCTTTCTTT. The chain links TRBV7-9 to TRBJ1-1; D gene ambiguous. The length of the CDR3 is 13 residues. Trimming left V 5 bases short and J 0 bases short, with 7 bases between. CDR1 SEHNR and CDR2 FQNEAQ come from the germline V gene (reference sequence).

Only a few counts were recorded for this clonotype. The V and J genes are TRBV10-3 and TRBJ2-1; 13 bases fit TRBD2. The V and J ends lost 4 bases and 0 bases, in that order; junction bases with no gene match: 0. This CDR3 region has 16 residues. Germline V gene sequence: CDR1 ENHRY, CDR2 SYGVKD. Written as DNA, the CDR3 is TGTGCCATCAGTGGGACTAGCGGGAGCTCCTACAATGAGCAGTTCTTC. Translating it yields CAISGTSGSSYNEQFF.

The V call is TRBV7-9, the J call TRBJ2-3; tentative D call: TRBD2 (6 bases). V was pared by 3 bases and J by 0 bases, with 19 bases between. CDR1 and CDR2 (germline): SEHNR, FQNEAQ (reference sequence). The CDR3 totals 18 residues. CDR3 DNA sequence: TGTGCCAGCAGCTTCCCCCGGGGGAGGCCTTCTAGCACAGATACGCAGTATTTT. Translating it yields CASSFPRGRPSSTDTQYF.